The T cell receptor (beta chain) under discussion was sequenced for a study of T cell repertoires in cytomegalovirus infection (dated by TCRdb to about 2019). Regarding the complete study: Donor HLA type was relevant to the analysis, as public TCR beta signatures indicated carriage of CMV infection together with the matching HLA type. The paper as a whole reports these results and caveats: The ex vivo response was dominated by HLA-C-restricted CMV-specific TCR beta clonotypes, and the single most frequent clonotype in two of eight donors was supplied by these HLA-C-restricted clonotypes. In both this cohort and an independent cohort of 352 donors, the cumulative frequency of public TCR beta family members distinguished carriers of CMV infection plus the relevant HLA type.

Including the terminal cysteine and phenylalanine, the CDR3 comprises 16 residues. Only CDR3 DNA remains: 48 bases, in frame from the first base. The germline V gene (reference sequence) yields DFQATT for CDR1 and SNEGSKA for CDR2. V and J are truncated by 0 bases and 0 bases respectively, leaving an intervening sequence of 12 bases. This clonotype appeared many times. Its binding antigen is unknown. No base qualities exist here, and no much larger clone lies one base off it. TCRdb shows the sequencer as Illumina HiSeq 1500. Through fastp at Q25 and MiXCR, TCRdb rebuilt clones from the public reads, retaining in-frame beta chains. Every entry covers one CDR3 protein and lists the most common genes and DNA from its rows. This sample is represented by 100,000 to 150,000 distinct CDR3 sequences; roughly 9% of them were singletons. The top ten constitute around 9.1% of the sample.

The chain couples TRBV20-1 to TRBJ2-1; 6 matching bases give a weak D call of TRBD2. The specimen was PBMCs. The receptor was derived from a human donor in good health (CMV status not recorded). Some clones in this sample may be carry-over from other donors' samples. The CDR3 region: CSARDSGTLSYNEQFF. The bases are TGCAGTGCTAGAGATTCCGGGACTCTCTCCTACAATGAGCAGTTCTTC.